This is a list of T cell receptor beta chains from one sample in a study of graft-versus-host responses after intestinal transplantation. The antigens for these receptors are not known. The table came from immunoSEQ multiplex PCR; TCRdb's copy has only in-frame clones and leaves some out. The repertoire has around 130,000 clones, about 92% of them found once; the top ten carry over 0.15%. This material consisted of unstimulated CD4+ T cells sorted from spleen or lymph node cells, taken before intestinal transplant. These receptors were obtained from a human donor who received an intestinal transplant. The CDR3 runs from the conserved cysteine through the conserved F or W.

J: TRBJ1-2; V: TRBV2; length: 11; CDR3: CASRRGKGYTF
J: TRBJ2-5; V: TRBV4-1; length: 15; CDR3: CASSQGGSPQETQYF
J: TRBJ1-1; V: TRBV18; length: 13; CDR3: CASSPSTSTEAFF
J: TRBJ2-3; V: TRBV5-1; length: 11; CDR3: CASSLSDTQYF
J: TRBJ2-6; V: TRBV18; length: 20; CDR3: CASSPKSVGGIYSGANVLTF
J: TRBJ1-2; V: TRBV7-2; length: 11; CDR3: CASSLDGSITF
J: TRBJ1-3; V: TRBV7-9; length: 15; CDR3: CASSPGEEQANTIYF
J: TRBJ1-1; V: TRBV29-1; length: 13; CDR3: CSVGRGQNTEAFF
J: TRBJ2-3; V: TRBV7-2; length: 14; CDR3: CASSLGAITDTQYF
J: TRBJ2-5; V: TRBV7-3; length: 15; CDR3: CASSLTSGGVETQYF